The 20 T cell receptor beta chains listed next were all sequenced from one sample in a study of CD4+ T cells in melanoma. Assay used: immunoSEQ multiplex PCR; TCRdb lists only in-frame clones, some missing. The repertoire holds roughly 10,000 clones, with around 60% as singletons. Sequencing input: cells from a culture (not recorded whether cultured in vitro). Every receptor here comes from a human donor with melanoma.

V usage is TRBV7-9 and J usage is TRBJ2-2; D is tentatively TRBD1 or TRBD2 (7 bases each). Germline-derived CDR1 and CDR2 are SEHNR and FQNEAQ (reference sequence). Trimming took off 3 bases at V and 0 bases at J, with 11 bases between the two ends. This CDR3 contains 16 residues. The CDR3 reads CASSLGGTANTGELFF. For the CDR3, the DNA is TGTGCCAGCAGCTTGGGAGGGACAGCGAACACCGGGGAGCTGTTTTTT. Full variable domain (missing parts from reference TRBV7-9 and TRBJ2-2): DTGVSQNPRHKITKRGQNVTFRCDPISEHNRLYWYRQTLGQGPEFLTYFQNEAQLEKSRLLSDRFSAERPKGSFSTLEIQRTEQGDSAMYLCASSLGGTANTGELFFGEGSRLTVL.

DNA of the CDR3: TGTGCCAGTACCCTTCGGGTTTCTTCACTTGGTGACTATGGCTACACCTTC. This gives the protein CASTLRVSSLGDYGYTF. J is TRBJ1-2 and V is TRBV19; D not resolved. This CDR3 region has 17 residues. Trimming removed 7 bases from V and 3 bases from J, with 24 bases in between. The germline V gene has CDR1 LNHDA and CDR2 SQIVND (reference sequence). The complete variable domain, with remaining parts taken from reference TRBV19 and TRBJ1-2, reads DGGITQSPKYLFRKEGQNVTLSCEQNLNHDAMYWYRQDPGQGLRLIYYSQIVNDFQKGDIAEGYSVSREKKESFPLTVTSAQKNPTAFYLCASTLRVSSLGDYGYTFGSGTRLTVV.

This chain connects TRBV5-1 to TRBJ2-6, with D perhaps assigned TRBD1 or TRBD2 (5 bases each). The V end was cut by 6 bases, the J end by 0 bases, with 16 bases between. Germline V gene sequence: CDR1 SGHRS, CDR2 YFSETQ. This CDR3 is 17 amino acids long. This CDR3 is CASTAGTDSSGANVLTF. The DNA of the CDR3 is TGCGCCAGCACAGCCGGGACCGATTCCTCTGGGGCCAACGTCCTGACTTTC.

The chain is built from TRBV29-1 and TRBJ2-1; D tentatively fits TRBD1 or TRBD2 (6 bases each). V was shortened by 3 bases and J by 10 bases, with 16 bases between the two germline ends. This CDR3 region has 13 residues. Per germline, CDR1 SQVTM and CDR2 ANQGSEA. CDR3 sequence: CSVDRGAGSEQFF. In nucleotides, the CDR3 is TGCAGCGTTGATAGGGGGGCAGGGTCGGAGCAGTTCTTC.

This clone was recorded a few times. The rearrangement uses TRBV9 and TRBJ1-6; possible D gene TRBD1, 5 bases. Between the trimmed V and J ends, which lost 1 base and 7 bases, there was a span of 12 bases. Germline CDR1 is SGDLS and CDR2 is YYNGEE. The CDR3 runs to 15 residues. The CDR3 loop is CASSVSTGANSPLHF. The CDR3 DNA follows: TGTGCCAGCAGCGTATCAACAGGCGCGAATTCACCCCTCCACTTT. Combining the CDR3 with reference TRBV9 and TRBJ1-6 gives the whole variable domain DSGVTQTPKHLITATGQRVTLRCSPRSGDLSVYWYQQSLDQGLQFLIQYYNGEERAKGNILERFSAQQFPDLHSELNLSSLELGDSALYFCASSVSTGANSPLHFGNGTRLTVT.

A remark on this clone: A junction boundary mismatches the germline segment, possibly from a read error. Other DNA sequences of this sample code for an identical CDR3. The V and J genes are TRBV2 and TRBJ2-7; tentatively, D is TRBD1 (5 bases). The CDR3 has 14 amino acids. Germline CDR1 SNHLY, CDR2 FYNNEI. The CDR3 coding sequence is TGCGCCAGCAGGTATGACAGTAGCTCCTACGAGCAGTACTTC. It encodes CASRYDSSSYEQYF.

The chain links TRBV7-9 to TRBJ2-5; TRBD2 matches 10 bases. The CDR3 runs 15 residues. Germline CDR1 and CDR2: SEHNR and FQNEAQ (reference sequence). The junction had 8 bases not matched to a gene; V was cut back by 5 bases and J by 5 bases. The CDR3 sequence is CASSPSGGGGETQYF. CDR3 bases: TGTGCCAGCAGCCCTAGCGGGGGAGGTGGTGAGACCCAGTACTTC.

V gene TRBV6-5 combines with J gene TRBJ1-2, with D unresolved. Germline V CDR1 and CDR2: MNHEY, SVGAGI. The CDR3 totals 13 residues. Trimming stripped 4 bases from V and 0 bases from J, with 6 bases between. Here the CDR3 DNA reads TGTGCCAGCAGTTCGGCCGCTAACTATGGCTACACCTTC. This codes for CASSSAANYGYTF.

In DNA form, the CDR3 reads TGTGCCAGTAGTAGACAAGCTCCCGGGCCATACGAGCAGTACTTC. The encoded protein is CASSRQAPGPYEQYF. This chain uses TRBV19 with TRBJ2-7, with D unresolved. With 4 bases removed from V and 4 bases from J, the gap between germline ends came to 17 bases. Germline V lookup: CDR1 LNHDA, CDR2 SQIVND (reference sequence). The CDR3 extends over 15 amino acids.

The chain joins TRBV15 to TRBJ1-2, with a possible D match to TRBD1 (6 bases). V gave up 5 bases and J gave up 5 bases, with 18 bases separating them. CDR1 is LNHNV, CDR2 YYDKDF, per germline (reference sequence). CDR3 length: 15 amino acids. DNA for the CDR3: TGTGCCACCAGCGAGGGTTTGTGGGGGCGGTATGGCTACACCTTC. It translates to CATSEGLWGRYGYTF.

The rearrangement links TRBV30 to TRBJ2-5, with D perhaps TRBD1 or TRBD2 (5 bases each). V lost 0 bases, J lost 3 bases, and 17 bases lay in between. CDR3 length: 16 residues. Germline CDR1 is GTSNPN and CDR2 is SVGIG (reference sequence). CDR3 DNA: TGTGCCTGGAGTGTAAAGAGTTGGGGGAACGAAGAGACCCAGTACTTC. Translated, it gives CAWSVKSWGNEETQYF.

The chain links TRBV5-1 to TRBJ2-7, with 8 bases aligning to TRBD1. The CDR3 consists of 15 residues. V shed 0 bases and J 1 base; nucleotides not matched to a gene: 3. The germline CDR1 and CDR2 sequences are SGHRS and YFSETQ. The CDR3 loop reads CASSLEWDRSYEQYF. The CDR3 DNA reads TGCGCCAGCAGCTTGGAGTGGGACAGGTCCTACGAGCAGTACTTC.

This clone has just a few counts. The conserved phenylalanine or tryptophan is not found at the CDR3 terminus, so this likely reflects a read error. The limits of the CDR3 on the DNA are not certain, so only TCRdb's listed CDR3 is given. The chain carries TRBV5-1 and TRBJ1-4; the table's D gene call, TRBD1, was not cross checked with the DNA. The germline gives CDR1 SGHRS, CDR2 YFSETQ. A total of 8 residues make up the CDR3, ends included. The CDR3 here is CASSLEGV.

The chain employs TRBV6-1 and TRBJ2-1; 8 positions match TRBD1. Germline V gene data show CDR1 as MNHNS and CDR2 as SASEGT. The V and J ends lost 4 bases and 6 bases, in that order; junction bases with no gene match: 8. CDR3 length: 15 amino acids. The CDR3 region has the DNA TGTGCCAGCAGTGGACAGGGGAGCGTTCGCAATGAGCAGTTCTTC. Amino acids: CASSGQGSVRNEQFF.

This clone was detected only a few times. This chain connects TRBV5-1 to TRBJ1-5; D not resolved. CDR1 and CDR2 from the germline V gene are SGHRS and YFSETQ. This CDR3 is built from 17 residues. V lost 0 bases and J lost 7, with 20 bases in between. The CDR3 nucleotides read TGCGCCAGCAGCTTGGTTCTTAGGCCAGGTAATCTACAGCCCCAGCATTTT. Translated: CASSLVLRPGNLQPQHF.

This clone was seen more than once but under ten times. The gene calls are TRBV21-1 and TRBJ2-5; the D call TRBD1 from the table was never checked on the DNA. TRBV21-1 is labeled a pseudogene. The length of the CDR3 is 16 residues. CDR3 bases: TGTGCCAGCAGCAAACGGACAGGGCGCCACCAAGAGACCCAGTACTTC. The encoded protein is CASSKRTGRHQETQYF.

A few counts support this clone. V is TRBV2 and J is TRBJ2-2, with D perhaps being TRBD1 or TRBD2 (5 bases each). CDR3 length: 14 amino acids. V was trimmed by 10 bases and J by 2 bases, leaving 14 bases between them. Germline CDR1 SNHLY, CDR2 FYNNEI. CDR3 in amino acids: CATGTRGNTGELFF. Here the CDR3 DNA reads TGTGCCACCGGGACCCGTGGTAACACCGGGGAGCTGTTTTTT. Full variable domain (rest looked up from reference TRBV2 and TRBJ2-2): EPEVTQTPSHQVTQMGQEVILRCVPISNHLYFYWYRQILGQKVEFLVSFYNNEISEKSEIFDDQFSVERPDGSNFTLKIRSTKLEDSAMYFCATGTRGNTGELFFGEGSRLTVL.

V is TRBV7-8 and J is TRBJ2-7, with D uncertain. This CDR3 is built from 15 residues. Germline CDR1 and CDR2: SGHVS and FQNEAQ. Trimming removed 2 bases at V and 5 bases at J, with 16 bases between. The CDR3: CASSLSRASADEQYF. The CDR3 bases are TGTGCCAGCAGCTTATCACGGGCTTCGGCGGACGAGCAGTACTTC.

This clone was seen a few times. V and J are TRBV6-5 and TRBJ1-2; 8 bases match TRBD1. Per germline, CDR1 MNHEY and CDR2 SVGAGI. The CDR3 sequence is 13 residues long. The J segment lost 4 bases and the V segment lost 5 bases, leaving 3 bases of the junction unmatched. In DNA form, the CDR3 reads TGTGCCAGCAGTGGGGACAGGAGCTATGGCTACACCTTC. Its translation is CASSGDRSYGYTF.

This clone was observed a few times. The chain carries TRBV18 and TRBJ2-5; D not certain. In germline, CDR1 is KGHSH, CDR2 LQKENI. V lost 6 bases to trimming and J lost 4 bases, with 15 bases between them. The CDR3 spans 14 residues. CDR3 DNA sequence: TGTGCCAGCTCCCCCGGGCATCTGGGAGAGACCCAGTACTTC. It encodes CASSPGHLGETQYF.